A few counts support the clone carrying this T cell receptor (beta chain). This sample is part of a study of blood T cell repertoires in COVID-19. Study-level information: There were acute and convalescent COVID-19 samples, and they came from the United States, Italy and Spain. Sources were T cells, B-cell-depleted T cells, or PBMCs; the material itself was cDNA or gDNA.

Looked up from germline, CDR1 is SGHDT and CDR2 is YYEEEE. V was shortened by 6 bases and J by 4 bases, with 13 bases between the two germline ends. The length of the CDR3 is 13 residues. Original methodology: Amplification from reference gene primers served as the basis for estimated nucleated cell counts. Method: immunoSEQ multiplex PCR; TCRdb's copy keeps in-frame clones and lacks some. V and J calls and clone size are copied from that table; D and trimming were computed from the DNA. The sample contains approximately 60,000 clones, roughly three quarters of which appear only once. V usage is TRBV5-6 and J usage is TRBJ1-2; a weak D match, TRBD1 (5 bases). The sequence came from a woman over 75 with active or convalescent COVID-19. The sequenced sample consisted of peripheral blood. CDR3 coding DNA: TGTGCCAGCACCCTTGGAGGGGTCTATGGCTACACCTTC. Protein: CASTLGGVYGYTF.